This T cell receptor beta chain was obtained from a study of T cells in Graves' hyperthyroidism and ophthalmopathy. Regarding this clonotype: Its antigen is as yet unknown.

CDR3 length: 13 amino acids. CDR1 is DFQATT, CDR2 SNEGSKA, per germline (reference sequence). V lost 0 bases, J lost 4 bases, and 8 bases lay in between. The investigators amplified TCR beta CDR3 regions from RNA transcripts. The HTBI primer set served for first-round RT-PCR of the TCR CDR3. TCRdb independently ran MiXCR on the multiplex PCR reads; one entry per CDR3 protein. The table shows some 350,000 distinct CDR3 sequences, with 20% to 30% occurring only once. Whole-study findings and limits: Stable hyperthyroidism and ophthalmopathy were separated using 13 V-J signatures.

This TCR was recovered from a man between 45 and 60 years old with Graves' hyperthyroidism. The gene calls are TRBV20-1 and TRBJ2-3, with D tentatively TRBD2 (6 bases). Sequenced input: blood. CDR3 sequence: CSARETSADTQYF. Here the CDR3 DNA reads TGCAGTGCTAGAGAGACTAGTGCAGATACGCAGTATTTT.